This T cell receptor (beta chain) was sequenced in a study of circulating CD8 cells and anti-PD-1 response in melanoma. Looking at the study overall: Nivolumab was given intravenously at 3 mg/kg every 2 weeks.

This CDR3 has 14 residues. Germline-derived CDR1 and CDR2 are LNHDA and SQIVND (reference sequence). V gave up 5 bases and J gave up 5 bases, with 15 bases separating them. The QIAseq Immune Repertoire TCR panel built the libraries from roughly 15 ng of total RNA. One entry per CDR3 protein, called by TCRdb with MiXCR from the reads. There are thousands of distinct CDR3 sequences in the sample; roughly 8.6% occur only once, and roughly 2.8% lies in the top ten. Study findings and constraints: PD-1 and DPOS subsets showed similar, higher clonality than DNEG.

Live CD3+CD8+TCRalphabeta+ cells were sorted into four subsets by PD-1 and/or TIGIT. This clonotype is classed as medium-sized (0.01 to 0.1%). No antigen is known for it. V and J are TRBV19 and TRBJ1-1; no clear D gene. The material was CD8+ T cells from PBMCs, obtained at baseline or after one month of anti-PD-1 therapy (not recorded which). This receptor was identified in a human donor with melanoma. The CDR3 DNA is TGTGCCAGTAGTTATGGCCCGGAGGGAACTGAAGCTTTCTTT. Translating gives CASSYGPEGTEAFF.